One and the same sample provided the 27 T cell receptor gamma chains below, sequenced in a study of gamma-delta T cells after stem cell transplantation (dated by TCRdb to about 2016). Receptor amplification or capture employed RT-PCR. The listed sequencing device is Illumina MiSeq. TCRdb called clones anew from the public reads via CATT; matching DNA rows were later pooled. This sample comprises more than 1,000 gamma-chain clones, 86% of them detected only once. 7% of the sample belongs to the ten largest clones. The sample consisted of gamma-delta T cells. The receptors come from a human donor. It is not recorded whose cells these are; they may come from a transplant donor.

The chain is built from TRGV8 and TRGJ1 or TRGJ2. No J gene is reported in TCRdb; it was inferred here by comparing the DNA with germline. From germline, CDR1 is VENAVY and CDR2 YDSYNSRV. The junction had 1 base not matched to a gene; V was cut back by 2 bases and J by 0 bases. The CDR3 consists of 13 residues. The CDR3 sequence is CATWDMNYYKKLF. The CDR3 bases are TGTGCCACCTGGGATATGAATTATTATAAGAAACTCTTT.

The chain recombines TRGV2 with TRGJ1 or TRGJ2. No J segment appears in TCRdb, so it was assigned here by matching the sequence to germline. This CDR3 region has 14 residues. The germline gives CDR1 EGSNGY, CDR2 YDSYNSKV. Trimming removed 0 bases from V and 6 bases from J; junction bases left unmatched: 8. CDR3 sequence reads: CATWDGPAGYKKLF. The CDR3 DNA is TGTGCCACCTGGGACGGGCCCGCTGGTTATAAGAAACTCTTT.

As to this clone: Other DNA sequences in this specimen translate into the identical CDR3. The V gene is TRGV5; the J gene was not called. The CDR3 consists of 15 residues. Per germline, CDR1 VINAFY and CDR2 YDVSNSKD. DNA for the CDR3: TGTGCCACCTGGGACAAGCCGTTGACCCATTATAAGAAGCTCTTT. Encoded protein: CATWDKPLTHYKKLF.

V is TRGV9 and J is TRGJP. Germline values: CDR1 GITISATS, CDR2 ISYDGTV (reference sequence). The CDR3 extends over 15 amino acids. Losses at the gene ends were 1 base for V and 6 bases for J; bases not matched to a gene: 0. CDR3 coding DNA: TGTGCCTTGTGGGAGGTAGAGTTGGGCAAAAAAATCAAGGTATTT. Protein sequence: CALWEVELGKKIKVF.

CDR3 nucleotides: TGTGCCACCTGGGCCCCTTATTATAAGAAACTCTTT. Its protein is CATWAPYYKKLF. The chain uses TRGV5 and TRGJ1 or TRGJ2. The J gene, left out of TCRdb, was set here by checking the DNA against germline. The CDR3 length is 12 residues. V lost 5 bases, J lost 3 bases, and 4 bases stayed unmatched. CDR1 VINAFY and CDR2 YDVSNSKD come from the germline V gene.

The chain combines TRGV9 with TRGJ1 or TRGJ2. Germline matching of the DNA provided the J gene here, since TCRdb leaves it blank. Germline V lookup: CDR1 GITISATS, CDR2 ISYDGTV (reference sequence). This CDR3 contains 13 residues. After removal of 3 bases from V and 8 bases from J, the junction contained 10 bases not matched to a gene. The CDR3 sequence is CALWESQHHKKLF. DNA of the CDR3: TGTGCCTTGTGGGAGTCGCAGCACCATAAGAAACTCTTT.

This clone appeared once. The genes are TRGV4 and TRGJ1 or TRGJ2. The J gene comes from matching the DNA to germline here; TCRdb lacks it. J lost 3 bases, V lost 1 base, and 3 bases had no gene match. The CDR3 sequence is 13 residues long. The germline CDR1 and CDR2 sequences are EGSTGY and YDSYTSSV. The CDR3 is CATWDGPYYKKLF. CDR3 DNA sequence: TGTGCCACCTGGGATGGCCCTTATTATAAGAAACTCTTT.

This rearrangement joins TRGV2 to TRGJ1 or TRGJ2. TCRdb gives no J gene; it was assigned here by matching the DNA to germline. CDR3 length equals 11 residues. Germline CDR1 is EGSNGY and CDR2 is YDSYNSKV. V shed 0 bases, J shed 11 bases, and the junction held 4 bases outside the gene matches. The CDR3 here is CATWDGLQKLF. The CDR3 DNA is TGTGCCACCTGGGACGGGCTTCAGAAACTCTTT.

This clone was seen a few times. Other DNA sequences in this specimen translate into the identical CDR3. The chain employs TRGV9 and TRGJP. TCRdb supplies no J gene; here it was assigned by aligning the nucleotide sequence to germline. Germline V gene data show CDR1 as GITISATS and CDR2 as ISYDGTV (reference sequence). V was pared by 0 bases and J by 7 bases, with 3 bases of the junction left unmatched. CDR3 length: 16 residues. CDR3 nucleotide sequence: TGTGCCTTGTGGGAGGTGAAGGAGTTGGGCAAAAAAATCAAGGTATTT. Its translation: CALWEVKELGKKIKVF.

The chain is built from TRGV4 and TRGJP2. The J gene, not given by TCRdb, was assigned here from a germline match of the nucleotide sequence. V dropped 0 bases and J dropped 2; count of bases not matched to a gene: 3. The CDR3 covers 15 residues. The V gene's germline CDR1 is EGSTGY and CDR2 YDSYTSSV. This CDR3 is CATWDGPSSDWIKTF. In DNA form, the CDR3 reads TGTGCCACCTGGGATGGGCCCAGTAGTGATTGGATCAAGACGTTT.

The rearrangement uses TRGV5 and TRGJ1 or TRGJ2. TCRdb carries no J gene annotation; the J gene was assigned here by matching the DNA with germline. This CDR3 is built from 15 residues. The V gene end was trimmed by 1 base and the J gene end by 1 base; junction bases not matched to a gene: 7. Germline-derived CDR1 and CDR2 are VINAFY and YDVSNSKD. The CDR3 DNA reads as TGTGCCACCTGGGACAGACCCCTAAATTATTATAAGAAACTCTTT. It yields the protein CATWDRPLNYYKKLF.

The rearrangement joins TRGV2 to TRGJ1 or TRGJ2. TCRdb records no J gene; here it was assigned by comparing the DNA to germline. This CDR3 spans 13 amino acids. With V trimmed by 0 bases and J by 11 bases, 10 bases remained unmatched. Germline V gene sequence: CDR1 EGSNGY, CDR2 YDSYNSKV. The CDR3 loop reads CATWDGPWAEKLF. CDR3 coding DNA: TGTGCCACCTGGGACGGGCCTTGGGCTGAGAAACTCTTT.

This chain links TRGV8 with TRGJ1 or TRGJ2. The J gene was missing in TCRdb and was found by matching the end of the DNA to germline. The germline CDR1 and CDR2 sequences are VENAVY and YDSYNSRV. The CDR3 has 13 amino acids. Unmatched junction bases numbered 5, after V lost 0 bases and J lost 6 bases. This chain's CDR3 is CATWDRPAYKKLF. The DNA of the CDR3 is TGTGCCACCTGGGATAGGCCCGCTTATAAGAAACTCTTT.

CDR3 nucleotides: TGTGCCTTGTGGGAGGTGCCGAATTATTATAAGAAACTCTTT. It codes for CALWEVPNYYKKLF. This chain connects TRGV9 to TRGJ1 or TRGJ2. Germline matching of the DNA provided the J gene here, since TCRdb leaves it blank. From germline, CDR1 is GITISATS and CDR2 ISYDGTV (reference sequence). The CDR3 has 14 residues. V trimming: 0 bases; J trimming: 0 bases; junction bases outside the gene matches: 2.

CDR3 amino acids: CATWDKVNYKKLF. The CDR3 DNA reads TGTGCCACCTGGGATAAGGTGAATTATAAGAAACTCTTT. This chain joins TRGV4 and TRGJ1 or TRGJ2. The J gene, not given by TCRdb, was assigned here from a germline match of the nucleotide sequence. The germline V gene has CDR1 EGSTGY and CDR2 YDSYTSSV. Trimming at V came to 3 bases and at J to 5 bases, leaving 7 bases not matched to a gene. The CDR3 sequence is 13 residues long.

This chain connects TRGV4 to TRGJ1 or TRGJ2. TCRdb gives no J gene; it was assigned here by matching the DNA to germline. Germline V gene data show CDR1 as EGSTGY and CDR2 as YDSYTSSV. The CDR3 extends over 11 amino acids. The J segment lost 4 bases and the V segment lost 5 bases, leaving 2 bases of the junction unmatched. CDR3 sequence reads: CATWGYYKKLF. For the CDR3, the DNA is TGTGCCACCTGGGGGTATTATAAGAAACTCTTT.

A remark on this clone: Other DNA variants within this sample encode the same CDR3. The chain joins TRGV2 to TRGJ1 or TRGJ2. Because TCRdb records no J gene, it was assigned here through a match of the DNA to germline. This CDR3 contains 13 residues. Germline V lookup: CDR1 EGSNGY, CDR2 YDSYNSKV. With 0 bases clipped from V and 7 bases from J, the junction kept 6 bases outside the gene matches. The CDR3 here is CATWDGPGYKKLF. The CDR3 nucleotides are TGTGCCACCTGGGACGGGCCAGGGTATAAGAAACTCTTT.

This chain links TRGV9 with TRGJ1 or TRGJ2. The J gene, missing from TCRdb, was assigned here through DNA to germline matching. Germline values: CDR1 GITISATS, CDR2 ISYDGTV (reference sequence). CDR3 length: 13 amino acids. The ends lost 5 bases at V and 6 bases at J; junction bases unmatched: 10. The CDR3 DNA follows: TGTGCCTTGTGGGGAAGGTTCGGTTATAAGAAACTCTTT. This codes for CALWGRFGYKKLF.

This chain uses TRGV3 with TRGJ1 or TRGJ2. Since TCRdb gives no J gene, matching the DNA to germline was used here to assign it. The germline V gene has CDR1 VTNTFY and CDR2 YDVSTARD (reference sequence). Trimming took 0 bases from V and 3 from J; bases not matched to a gene: 8. This CDR3 is built from 15 residues. CDR3 coding DNA: TGTGCCACCTGGGACAGGCCTTGGCTTTATTATAAGAAACTCTTT. As protein: CATWDRPWLYYKKLF.

The genes are TRGV4 and TRGJ1 or TRGJ2. The J gene comes from matching the DNA to germline here; TCRdb lacks it. Losses at the gene ends were 1 base for V and 3 bases for J; bases not matched to a gene: 6. Germline-derived CDR1 and CDR2 are EGSTGY and YDSYTSSV. CDR3 length equals 14 residues. This chain's CDR3 is CATWDGSFYYKKLF. CDR3 DNA: TGTGCCACCTGGGATGGATCATTTTATTATAAGAAACTCTTT.

There are a few counts of this clone. The V call is TRGV9, the J call TRGJ1 or TRGJ2. No J segment appears in TCRdb, so it was assigned here by matching the sequence to germline. V shed 0 bases, J shed 6 bases, and the junction held 5 bases outside the gene matches. Germline CDR1 GITISATS, CDR2 ISYDGTV (reference sequence). The CDR3 covers 13 residues. DNA of the CDR3: TGTGCCTTGTGGGAGGTGCAGGGTTATAAGAAACTCTTT. This encodes CALWEVQGYKKLF.

This rearrangement joins TRGV2 to TRGJ1 or TRGJ2. The J gene is absent in TCRdb and was assigned here via DNA matching to germline. Unmatched junction bases numbered 13, after V lost 1 base and J lost 10 bases. This CDR3 is 14 amino acids long. From germline, CDR1 is EGSNGY and CDR2 YDSYNSKV. The CDR3 protein is CATWDGYPRGKKLF. The CDR3 coding sequence is TGTGCCACCTGGGACGGATATCCCCGGGGGAAGAAACTCTTT.

This clone was counted only a few times. The V call is TRGV9, the J call TRGJ1 or TRGJ2. Because TCRdb records no J gene, it was assigned here through a match of the DNA to germline. Germline V lookup: CDR1 GITISATS, CDR2 ISYDGTV (reference sequence). The CDR3 has 11 amino acids. Losses at the gene ends were 3 bases for V and 6 bases for J; bases not matched to a gene: 2. The CDR3 spells CALWESYKKLF. The DNA for the CDR3 is TGTGCCTTGTGGGAGAGTTATAAGAAACTCTTT.

This chain connects TRGV9 to TRGJP. No J gene is reported in TCRdb; it was inferred here by comparing the DNA with germline. This CDR3 region has 16 residues. CDR1 is GITISATS, CDR2 ISYDGTV, per germline (reference sequence). J was trimmed by 4 bases and V by 6 bases; bases with no gene match: 6. CDR3 in DNA: TGTGCCTTGTGGAACATTCAAGAGTTGGGCAAAAAAATCAAGGTATTT. Its translation is CALWNIQELGKKIKVF.

The V and J genes are TRGV3 and TRGJ1 or TRGJ2. V was pared by 0 bases and J by 6 bases, with 5 bases of the junction left unmatched. This CDR3 region has 13 residues. The V gene's germline CDR1 is VTNTFY and CDR2 YDVSTARD (reference sequence). The CDR3 bases are TGTGCCACCTGGGACAGGCGCTCTTATAAGAAACTCTTT. Translated: CATWDRRSYKKLF.

V gene TRGV3 combines with J gene TRGJ1 or TRGJ2. TCRdb carries no J gene annotation; the J gene was assigned here by matching the DNA with germline. V lost 0 bases, J lost 5 bases, and 4 bases stayed unmatched. The CDR3 has 13 residues. Germline CDR1 VTNTFY, CDR2 YDVSTARD (reference sequence). CDR3: CATWDRQDYKKLF. The CDR3 DNA reads as TGTGCCACCTGGGACAGGCAGGATTATAAGAAACTCTTT.

The chain recombines TRGV9 with TRGJ1 or TRGJ2. TCRdb gives no J gene; it was assigned here by matching the DNA to germline. CDR1 is GITISATS and CDR2 is ISYDGTV in the germline V gene (reference sequence). The CDR3 runs to 14 residues. Trimming at V came to 0 bases and at J to 3 bases, leaving 5 bases not matched to a gene. CDR3 region: CALWEVQGYYKKLF. DNA of the CDR3: TGTGCCTTGTGGGAGGTGCAGGGTTATTATAAGAAACTCTTT.